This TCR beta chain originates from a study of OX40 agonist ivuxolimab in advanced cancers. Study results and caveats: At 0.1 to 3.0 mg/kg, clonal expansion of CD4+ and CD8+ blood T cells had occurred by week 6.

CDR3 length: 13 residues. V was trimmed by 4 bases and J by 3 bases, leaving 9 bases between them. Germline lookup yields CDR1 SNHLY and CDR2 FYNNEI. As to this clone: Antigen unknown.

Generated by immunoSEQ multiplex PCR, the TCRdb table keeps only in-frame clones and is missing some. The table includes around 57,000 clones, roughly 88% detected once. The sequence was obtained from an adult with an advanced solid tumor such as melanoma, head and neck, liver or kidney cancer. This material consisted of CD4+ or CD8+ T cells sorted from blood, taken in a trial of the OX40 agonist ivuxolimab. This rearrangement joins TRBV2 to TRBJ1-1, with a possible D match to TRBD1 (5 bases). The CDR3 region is CASSAQGDTEAFF. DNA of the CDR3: TGTGCCAGCAGTGCGCAGGGTGACACTGAAGCTTTCTTT.